This is a list of T cell receptor beta chains from one sample in a study of blood T cells in healthy people across ages. TCRdb re-derived calls from the 5' RACE reads in MiXCR, one entry per CDR3 protein. This sample has some 1.4 million distinct CDR3 sequences; 42% occur once, and the top ten carry roughly 8.2%. Sequenced sample: blood. The receptors come from a woman aged 18-35 years in good health. The CDR3 runs from the conserved cysteine through the conserved F or W. The D gene is left open where the match is weak. Clone size, where shown, is once, few, many, or a class for clones that have expanded.

D	V	size	J	DNA	CDR3
.	TRBV30	few	TRBJ1-5	TGTGCCTGGTGTCCTGGGGGCGGCAATCAGCCCCAGCATTTT	CAWCPGGGNQPQHF
.	TRBV20-1	few	TRBJ2-1	TGCAGTGCTAGAGGACGGCAGGGGGGTGAGCAGTTCTTC	CSARGRQGGEQFF
.	TRBV6-6	.	TRBJ2-3	TGTGCCAGCAGTTACTCAGTCGGTGGGATTTTCAATACGCAGTATTTT	CASSYSVGGIFNTQYF
TRBD1	TRBV20-1	few	TRBJ2-2	TGCAGTGCCGACAGGGGCCCCGACACCGGGGAGCTGTTTTTT	CSADRGPDTGELFF
TRBD2	TRBV6-5	few	TRBJ2-1	TGTGCCAGCAGTTACCAGGGACTAGCGGGTGTAGCCCGATACAATGAGCAGTTCTTC	CASSYQGLAGVARYNEQFF
TRBD1	TRBV10-3	.	TRBJ1-2	TGTGCCATCAGCCCACCTGAGACAGGGATCGGCTACACCTTC	CAISPPETGIGYTF
.	TRBV7-2	many	TRBJ2-3	TGTGCCAGCAGCCCCGGGTCAAACGGGGATACGCAGTATTTT	CASSPGSNGDTQYF
TRBD2	TRBV5-1	.	TRBJ2-2	TGCGCCAGCAGCTTGGAGCAGCGGGGGAACACCGGGGAGCTGTTTTTT	CASSLEQRGNTGELFF
.	TRBV12-3/TRBV12-4	.	TRBJ1-2	TGTGCCAGCAGTTCGCGGGTCCTCGCTAACTATGGCTACACCTTC	CASSSRVLANYGYTF
TRBD2	TRBV20-1	.	TRBJ2-7	TGCAGTGCTCACGCTAGCGGGATAGGAGAGCAGTACTTC	CSAHASGIGEQYF
TRBD1	TRBV24-1	few	TRBJ2-1	TGTGCCACCAGTGATTCAGGGGGAAGATCCTACAATGAGCAGTTCTTC	CATSDSGGRSYNEQFF
TRBD2	TRBV6-1	.	TRBJ2-1	TGTGCCAACAGTGCGGCTAGCGGGGACTACAATGAGCAGTTCTTC	CANSAASGDYNEQFF
.	TRBV2	few	TRBJ2-3	TGTGCCAGCATCCGAGGCACAGATACGCAGTATTTT	CASIRGTDTQYF
.	TRBV29-1	few	TRBJ1-4	TGCAGCGTTGACCCCCGGGCAACTAATGAAAAACTGTTTTTT	CSVDPRATNEKLFF
.	TRBV6-5	few	TRBJ2-7	TGTGCCAGCAAACCCTCCTTGGGACCCCCATCCTACGAGCAGTACTTC	CASKPSLGPPSYEQYF
.	TRBV15	.	TRBJ1-2	TGTGCCACCAGCAGAACGGGGGTCCCCGTGTATGGCTACACCTTC	CATSRTGVPVYGYTF
.	TRBV10-3	.	TRBJ1-3	TGTGCCATCAGTGAGAGAGCAAGCTCTGGAAACACCATATATTTT	CAISERASSGNTIYF
TRBD2	TRBV5-7	.	TRBJ2-7	TGTGCCAGCAACTCCGAGAGCGGGAGCGACTACGAGCAGTACTTC	CASNSESGSDYEQYF
.	TRBV12-3/TRBV12-4	few	TRBJ1-4	TGTGCCAGCAGTTCGACAGTAACTTATGAAAAACTGTTTTTT	CASSSTVTYEKLFF
.	TRBV3-1	.	TRBJ2-7	TGTGCCAGCAGCCAAGACTCAGGCGGAGATACTTTTTCCTACGAGCAGTACTTC	CASSQDSGGDTFSYEQYF
.	TRBV18	.	TRBJ1-2	TGTGCCAGCTCCCCCCAGGGCATAAATGATGGCTACACCTTC	CASSPQGINDGYTF
.	TRBV7-6	few	TRBJ1-2	TGTGCCAGCAGCCCATTTGGGGGGTCTGGCTATGGCTACACCTTC	CASSPFGGSGYGYTF
.	TRBV7-9	.	TRBJ1-1	TGTGCCAGCAGCTTACCAGCACTGAACACTGAAGCTTTCTTT	CASSLPALNTEAFF
.	TRBV27	.	TRBJ2-5	TGTGCCAGCAGTCCCTCAGGGTACCAAGAGACCCAGTACTTC	CASSPSGYQETQYF